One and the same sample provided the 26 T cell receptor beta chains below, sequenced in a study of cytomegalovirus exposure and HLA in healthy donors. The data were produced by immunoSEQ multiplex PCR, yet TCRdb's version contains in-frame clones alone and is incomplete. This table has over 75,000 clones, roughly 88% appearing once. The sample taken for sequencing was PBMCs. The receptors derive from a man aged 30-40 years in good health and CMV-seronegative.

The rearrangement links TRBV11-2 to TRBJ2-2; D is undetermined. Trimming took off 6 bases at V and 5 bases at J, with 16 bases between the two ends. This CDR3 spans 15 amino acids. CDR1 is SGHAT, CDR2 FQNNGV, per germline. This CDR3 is CASSSLGRQTGELFF. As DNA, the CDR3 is TGTGCCAGCAGTTCACTTGGGCGACAAACCGGGGAGCTGTTTTTT. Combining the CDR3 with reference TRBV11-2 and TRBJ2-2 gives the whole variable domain EAGVAQSPRYKIIEKRQSVAFWCNPISGHATLYWYQQILGQGPKLLIQFQNNGVVDDSQLPKDRFSAERLKGVDSTLKIQPAKLEDSAVYLCASSSLGRQTGELFFGEGSRLTVL.

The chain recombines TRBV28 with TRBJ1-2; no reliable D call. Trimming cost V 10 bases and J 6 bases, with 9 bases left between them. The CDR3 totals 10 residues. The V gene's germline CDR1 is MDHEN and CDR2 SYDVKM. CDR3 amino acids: CATGIDGYTF. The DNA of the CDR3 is TGTGCCACCGGGATTGATGGCTACACCTTC.

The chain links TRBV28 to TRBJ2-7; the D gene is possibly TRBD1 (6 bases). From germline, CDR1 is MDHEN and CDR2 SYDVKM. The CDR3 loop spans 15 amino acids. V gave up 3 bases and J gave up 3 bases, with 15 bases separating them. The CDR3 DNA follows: TGTGCCAGCAGTTTGGGGCAGGGGCTGTTCTACGAGCAGTACTTC. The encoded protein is CASSLGQGLFYEQYF.

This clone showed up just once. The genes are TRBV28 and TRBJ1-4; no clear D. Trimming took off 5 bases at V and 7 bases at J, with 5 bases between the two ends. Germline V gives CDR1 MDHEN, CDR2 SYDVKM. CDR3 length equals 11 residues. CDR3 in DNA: TGTGCCAGCAGTCTCGGTGAAAAACTGTTTTTT. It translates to CASSLGEKLFF.

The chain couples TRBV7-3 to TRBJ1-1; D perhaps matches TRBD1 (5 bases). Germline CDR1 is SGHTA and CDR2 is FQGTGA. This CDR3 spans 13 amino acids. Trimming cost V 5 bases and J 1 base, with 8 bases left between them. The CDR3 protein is CASSLDRNTEAFF. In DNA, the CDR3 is TGTGCCAGCAGCCTAGACAGGAACACTGAAGCTTTCTTT. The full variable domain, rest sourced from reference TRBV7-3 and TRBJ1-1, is GAGVSQTPSNKVTEKGKYVELRCDPISGHTALYWYRQSLGQGPEFLIYFQGTGAADDSGLPNDRFFAVRPEGSVSTLKIQRTERGDSAVYLCASSLDRNTEAFFGQGTRLTVV.

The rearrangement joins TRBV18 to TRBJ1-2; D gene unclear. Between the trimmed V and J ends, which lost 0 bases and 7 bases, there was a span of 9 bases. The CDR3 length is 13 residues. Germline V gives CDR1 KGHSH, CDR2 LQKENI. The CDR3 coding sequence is TGTGCCAGCTCACCACCGCAACAGTCTGGCTACACCTTC. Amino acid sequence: CASSPPQQSGYTF. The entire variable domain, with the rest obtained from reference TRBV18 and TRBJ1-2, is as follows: NAGVMQNPRHLVRRRGQEARLRCSPMKGHSHVYWYRQLPEEGLKFMVYLQKENIIDESGMPKERFSAEFPKEGPSILRIQQVVRGDSAAYFCASSPPQQSGYTFGSGTRLTVV.

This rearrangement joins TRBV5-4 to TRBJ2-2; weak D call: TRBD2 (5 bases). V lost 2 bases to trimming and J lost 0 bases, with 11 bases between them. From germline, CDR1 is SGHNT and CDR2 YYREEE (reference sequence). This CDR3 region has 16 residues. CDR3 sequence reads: CASSLIGIANTGELFF. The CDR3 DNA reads TGTGCCAGCAGCTTAATCGGGATTGCGAACACCGGGGAGCTGTTTTTT.

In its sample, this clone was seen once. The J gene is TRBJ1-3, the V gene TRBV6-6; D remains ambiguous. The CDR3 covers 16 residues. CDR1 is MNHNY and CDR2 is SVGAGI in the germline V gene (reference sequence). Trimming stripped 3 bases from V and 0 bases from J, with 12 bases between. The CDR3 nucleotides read TGTGCCAGCAGTTATATAGAGCTTTACTCTGGAAACACCATATATTTT. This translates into CASSYIELYSGNTIYF.

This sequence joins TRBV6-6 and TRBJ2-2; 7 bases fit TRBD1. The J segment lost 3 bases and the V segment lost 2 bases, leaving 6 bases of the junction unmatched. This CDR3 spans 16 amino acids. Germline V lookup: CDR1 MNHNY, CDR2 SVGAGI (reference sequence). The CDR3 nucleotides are TGTGCCAGCAGTTACAGACAGGGAACCGACACCGGGGAGCTGTTTTTT. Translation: CASSYRQGTDTGELFF.

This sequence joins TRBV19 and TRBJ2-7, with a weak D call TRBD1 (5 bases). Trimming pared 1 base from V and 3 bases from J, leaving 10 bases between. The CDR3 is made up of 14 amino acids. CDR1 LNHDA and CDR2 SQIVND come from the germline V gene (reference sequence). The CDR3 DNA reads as TGTGCCAGTAGTATAGGCAGGGCCGACTACGAGCAGTACTTC. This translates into CASSIGRADYEQYF.

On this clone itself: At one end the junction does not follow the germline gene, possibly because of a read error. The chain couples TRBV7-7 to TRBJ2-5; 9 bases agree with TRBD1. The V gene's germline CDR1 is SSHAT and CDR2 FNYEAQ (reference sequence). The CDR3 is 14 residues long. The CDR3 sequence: CASSLRTGDETQYF. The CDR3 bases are TGTGCTAGCAGCTTAAGGACAGGGGACGAGACCCAGTACTTC. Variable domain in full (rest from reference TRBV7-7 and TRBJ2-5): GAGVSQSPRYKVTKRGQDVTLRCDPISSHATLYWYQQALGQGPEFLTYFNYEAQPDKSGLPSDRFSAERPEGSISTLTIQRTEQRDSAMYRCASSLRTGDETQYFGPGTRLLVL.

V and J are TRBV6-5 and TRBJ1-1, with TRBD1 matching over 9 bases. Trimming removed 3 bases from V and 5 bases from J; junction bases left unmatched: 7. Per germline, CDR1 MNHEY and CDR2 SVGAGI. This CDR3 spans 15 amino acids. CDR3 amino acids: CASSYPGTGRTEAFF. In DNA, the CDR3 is TGTGCCAGCAGTTATCCCGGGACAGGGCGGACTGAAGCTTTCTTT.

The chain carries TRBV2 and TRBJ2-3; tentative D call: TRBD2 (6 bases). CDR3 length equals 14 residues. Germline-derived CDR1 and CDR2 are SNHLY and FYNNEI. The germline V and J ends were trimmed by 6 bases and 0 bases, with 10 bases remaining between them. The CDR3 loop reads CASRLGLSTDTQYF. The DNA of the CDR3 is TGTGCCAGCAGACTAGGACTAAGCACAGATACGCAGTATTTT. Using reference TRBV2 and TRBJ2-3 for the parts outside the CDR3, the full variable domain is EPEVTQTPSHQVTQMGQEVILRCVPISNHLYFYWYRQILGQKVEFLVSFYNNEISEKSEIFDDQFSVERPDGSNFTLKIRSTKLEDSAMYFCASRLGLSTDTQYFGPGTRLTVL.

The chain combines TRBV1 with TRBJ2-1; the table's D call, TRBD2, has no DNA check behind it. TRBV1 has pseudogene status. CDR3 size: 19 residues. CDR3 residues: CTSSQNSPPAGVRYNEQFF. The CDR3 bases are TGCACCAGCAGCCAAAATTCTCCCCCAGCGGGGGTGAGATACAATGAGCAGTTCTTC.

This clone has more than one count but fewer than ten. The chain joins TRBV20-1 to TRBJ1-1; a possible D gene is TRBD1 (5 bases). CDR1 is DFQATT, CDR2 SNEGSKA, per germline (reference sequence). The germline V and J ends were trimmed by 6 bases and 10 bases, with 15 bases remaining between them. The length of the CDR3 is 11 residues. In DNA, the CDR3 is TGCAGTGCCTCTGATGGGGGGACAGCTTTCTTT. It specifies CSASDGGTAFF.

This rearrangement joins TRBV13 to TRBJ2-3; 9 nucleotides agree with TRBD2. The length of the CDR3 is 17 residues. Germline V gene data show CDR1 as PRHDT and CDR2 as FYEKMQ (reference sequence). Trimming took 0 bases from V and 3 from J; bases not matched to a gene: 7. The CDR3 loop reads CASSLGPAGGRTDTQYF. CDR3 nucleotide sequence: TGTGCCAGCAGCTTAGGGCCAGCGGGAGGAAGGACAGATACGCAGTATTTT.

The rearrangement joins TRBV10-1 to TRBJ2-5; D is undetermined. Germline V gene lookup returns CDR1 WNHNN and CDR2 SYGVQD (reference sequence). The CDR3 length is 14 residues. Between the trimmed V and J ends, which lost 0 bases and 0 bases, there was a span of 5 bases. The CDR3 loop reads CASSESVNQETQYF. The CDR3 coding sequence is TGCGCCAGCAGTGAGTCTGTAAACCAAGAGACCCAGTACTTC.

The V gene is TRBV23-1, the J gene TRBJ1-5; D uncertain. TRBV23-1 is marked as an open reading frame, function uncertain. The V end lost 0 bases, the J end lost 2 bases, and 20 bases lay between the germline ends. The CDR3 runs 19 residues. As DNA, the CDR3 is TGCGCCAGCAGTCAATCATTCGCGGAGGGAGGGAAGGGCAATCAGCCCCAGCATTTT. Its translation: CASSQSFAEGGKGNQPQHF.

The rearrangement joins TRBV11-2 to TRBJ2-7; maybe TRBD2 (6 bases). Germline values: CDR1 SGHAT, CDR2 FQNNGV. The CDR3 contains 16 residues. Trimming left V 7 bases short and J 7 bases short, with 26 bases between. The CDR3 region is CASTNPSTAGWDEQYF. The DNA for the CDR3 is TGTGCCAGCACCAACCCCTCGACCGCGGGATGGGATGAGCAGTACTTC.

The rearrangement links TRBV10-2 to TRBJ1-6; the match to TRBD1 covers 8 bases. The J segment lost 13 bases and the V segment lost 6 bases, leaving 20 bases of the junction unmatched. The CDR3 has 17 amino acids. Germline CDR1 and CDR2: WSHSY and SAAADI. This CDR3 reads CASRGIIGQGFVPPLHF. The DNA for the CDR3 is TGCGCCAGCAGGGGGATAATAGGACAGGGATTTGTTCCCCCCCTCCACTTT.

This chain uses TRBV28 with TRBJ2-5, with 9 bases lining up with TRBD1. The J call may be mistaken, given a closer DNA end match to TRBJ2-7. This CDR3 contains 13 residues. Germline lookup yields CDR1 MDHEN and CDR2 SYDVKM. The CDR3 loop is CASRSTGGGEQYF. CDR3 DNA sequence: TGTGCCAGCAGATCGACAGGGGGTGGCGAGCAGTACTTC.

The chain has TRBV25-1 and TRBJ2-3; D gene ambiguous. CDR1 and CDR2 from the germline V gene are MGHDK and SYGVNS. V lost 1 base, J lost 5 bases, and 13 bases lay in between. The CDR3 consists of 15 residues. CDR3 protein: CASSEFGPQLDTQYF. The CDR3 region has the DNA TGTGCCAGCAGTGAATTTGGGCCCCAACTAGATACGCAGTATTTT.

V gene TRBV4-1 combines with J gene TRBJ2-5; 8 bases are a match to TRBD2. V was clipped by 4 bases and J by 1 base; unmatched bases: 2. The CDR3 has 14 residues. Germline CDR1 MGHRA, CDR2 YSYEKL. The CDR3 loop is CASSRAGGQETQYF. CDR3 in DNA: TGCGCCAGCAGCCGTGCGGGGGGCCAAGAGACCCAGTACTTC.

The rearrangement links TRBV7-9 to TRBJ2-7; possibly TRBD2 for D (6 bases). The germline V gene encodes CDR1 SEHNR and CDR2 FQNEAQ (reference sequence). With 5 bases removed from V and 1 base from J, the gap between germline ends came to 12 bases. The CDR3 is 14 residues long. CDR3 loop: CASSTGAGSYEQYF. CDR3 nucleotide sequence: TGTGCCAGCAGCACCGGGGCGGGGTCCTACGAGCAGTACTTC. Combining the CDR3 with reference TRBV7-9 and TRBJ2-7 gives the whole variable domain DTGVSQNPRHKITKRGQNVTFRCDPISEHNRLYWYRQTLGQGPEFLTYFQNEAQLEKSRLLSDRFSAERPKGSFSTLEIQRTEQGDSAMYLCASSTGAGSYEQYFGPGTRLTVT.

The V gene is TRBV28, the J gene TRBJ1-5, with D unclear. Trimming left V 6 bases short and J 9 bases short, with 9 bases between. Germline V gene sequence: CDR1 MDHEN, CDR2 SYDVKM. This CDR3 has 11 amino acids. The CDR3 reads CASSLRGPQHF. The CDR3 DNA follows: TGTGCCAGCAGCCTTCGGGGGCCCCAGCATTTT.

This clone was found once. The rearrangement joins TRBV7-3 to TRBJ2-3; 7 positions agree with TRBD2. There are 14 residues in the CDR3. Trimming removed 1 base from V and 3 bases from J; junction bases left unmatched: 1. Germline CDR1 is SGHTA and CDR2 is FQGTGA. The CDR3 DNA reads TGTGCCAGCAGCTTAAGCGGGAGAACAGATACGCAGTATTTT. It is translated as CASSLSGRTDTQYF. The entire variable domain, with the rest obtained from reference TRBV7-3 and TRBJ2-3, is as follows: GAGVSQTPSNKVTEKGKYVELRCDPISGHTALYWYRQSLGQGPEFLIYFQGTGAADDSGLPNDRFFAVRPEGSVSTLKIQRTERGDSAVYLCASSLSGRTDTQYFGPGTRLTVL.